Listed below are T cell receptor beta chains from one sample, sequenced in a study of T cells in Graves' hyperthyroidism and ophthalmopathy. One entry per CDR3 protein results from TCRdb running MiXCR on the multiplex PCR reads. The table shows more than 250,000 distinct CDR3 sequences, with approximately 14% occurring only once. The sample comprised blood. These receptors originate from a woman in her 50s with Graves' hyperthyroidism that later progressed to Graves' ophthalmopathy. Each CDR3 is given with its conserved first and last residue. D genes are given only for firm matches. Some rows mark clone size as missing; the rest say once, few, many or name a class of expanded clone.

J,V,size,D,DNA,CDR3
TRBJ2-2,TRBV2,-,TRBD2,TGTGCCAGCAGTGCCCCGGGACTAGCGGATTACGGGGAGCTGTTTTTT,CASSAPGLADYGELFF
TRBJ2-7,TRBV13,many,-,TGTGCCAGCAGCTTAGTGGGGGTCCTGGGCGAGCAGTACTTC,CASSLVGVLGEQYF
TRBJ2-7,TRBV29-1,many,-,TGCAGCGTTTACAGGGTCTACGAGCAGTACTTC,CSVYRVYEQYF
TRBJ2-3,TRBV24-1,-,-,TGTGCCACCAGTTTAAGCCGAGGGTTGGATACGCAGTATTTT,CATSLSRGLDTQYF
TRBJ2-7,TRBV28,many,TRBD2,TGTGCCAGCACCTTGGGAGGGGCGGCATCCTACGAGCAGTACTTC,CASTLGGAASYEQYF
TRBJ2-3,TRBV29-1,-,-,TGCAGCGTTCGGAGCATAGATACGCAGTATTTT,CSVRSIDTQYF
TRBJ2-7,TRBV20-1,few,TRBD2,TGCAGTGCTGCCCTGGGGGGGTTGATAGAACACGAGCAGTACTTC,CSAALGGLIEHEQYF
TRBJ2-2,TRBV6-5,many,-,TGTGCCAGCAGTTACAAGGTCCAAGGCACCGGGGAGCTGTTTTTT,CASSYKVQGTGELFF
TRBJ1-1,TRBV18,many,-,TGTGCCAGCTCACCTCCAGGGAGAGCCACTGAAGCTTTCTTT,CASSPPGRATEAFF
TRBJ2-3,TRBV4-1,many,TRBD2,TGCGCCAGCAGCCAGTCTCCTAGCGGGAGTAGCTCAGATACGCAGTATTTT,CASSQSPSGSSSDTQYF
TRBJ2-1,TRBV27,many,TRBD2,TGTGCCAGCAGTACTCTCAGCGGGGAGTCCTACAATGAGCAGTTCTTC,CASSTLSGESYNEQFF
TRBJ2-7,TRBV27,-,TRBD1,TGTACCAGCAAGTCTAGACAGGGTACTTACGAGCAGTACTTC,CTSKSRQGTYEQYF
TRBJ2-7,TRBV5-1,-,TRBD1,TGCGCCAGCAGCACGGGGACAGGGTTCTACGAGCAGTACTTC,CASSTGTGFYEQYF
TRBJ2-5,TRBV27,few,-,TGTGCCAGAAGGTGGACCCAGTACTTC,CARRWTQYF
TRBJ2-1,TRBV12-3/TRBV12-4,many,-,TGTGCCAGCAGTTTAGATAGCTGGCCCAATTGGGCCAATGAGCAGTTCTTC,CASSLDSWPNWANEQFF
TRBJ2-2,TRBV7-9,many,-,TGTGCCAGCACCACGAAAAAAGGGGGTCGCACCGGGGAGCTGTTTTTT,CASTTKKGGRTGELFF
TRBJ1-5,TRBV27,many,TRBD1,TGTGCCAGCAGATCCCAGGGGGCCGGAATCAATCAGCCCCAGCATTTT,CASRSQGAGINQPQHF
TRBJ2-1,TRBV30,many,-,TGTGCCTGGAGTGTACGGATCCACGAGCAGTTCTTC,CAWSVRIHEQFF
TRBJ1-1,TRBV5-1,many,-,TGCGCCAGCAGCTGGGGCCCCACAGTCCCGACTGAAGCTTTCTTT,CASSWGPTVPTEAFF
TRBJ1-1,TRBV10-3,few,-,TGTGCCATCAGTGATACGATAGACACTGAAGCTTTCTTT,CAISDTIDTEAFF
TRBJ2-3,TRBV2,-,-,TGTGCCAGCAGAACGGGACAAAGCACAGATACGCAGTATTTT,CASRTGQSTDTQYF
TRBJ1-6,TRBV19,many,-,TGTGCCAGTAGTCCCGGGACAAGATATAATTCACCCCTCCACTTT,CASSPGTRYNSPLHF
TRBJ1-2,TRBV19,few,-,TGTGCCAGTAGTAATCCGGGGACTGCCCACGTAAGCTATGGCTACACCTTC,CASSNPGTAHVSYGYTF
TRBJ2-6,TRBV10-3,many,-,TGTGCCATCAAAGACAACAGGGACTCTGGGGCCAACGTCCTGACTTTC,CAIKDNRDSGANVLTF
TRBJ1-1,TRBV18,many,-,TGTGCCAGCTCACAACTCCGGGACCTCATGAACACTGAAGCTTTCTTT,CASSQLRDLMNTEAFF
TRBJ2-6,TRBV7-3,-,-,TGTGCCAGCAGCTCAGGGGGAGGATATGGGGCCAACGTCCTGACTTTC,CASSSGGGYGANVLTF
TRBJ2-5,TRBV9,few,-,TGTGCCAGCAGCGTAGATTTGCGGGAAGAGACCCAGTACTTC,CASSVDLREETQYF
TRBJ1-5,TRBV20-1,few,-,TGCAGTGCTACTAAGGGGGGGGAGAATCAGCCCCAGCATTTT,CSATKGGENQPQHF
TRBJ1-3,TRBV28,many,-,TGTGCCAGCAGTTTTGGGCAGGGTTTCTCTGGAAACACCATATATTTT,CASSFGQGFSGNTIYF
TRBJ2-3,TRBV15,many,-,TGTGCCACCAGCACACAGAAGGGGACAGATACGCAGTATTTT,CATSTQKGTDTQYF
TRBJ2-1,TRBV2,many,TRBD2,TGTGCCTGCGGGGGGAGACTAGCGGGAGATGAGCAGTTCTTC,CACGGRLAGDEQFF
TRBJ2-2,TRBV7-8,-,-,TGTGCCACCCCATCGAGCGCGGTGGGGGAGCTGTTTTTT,CATPSSAVGELFF
TRBJ2-2,TRBV28,-,-,TGTGCCAGCTCCCTGAGAGGGACCACCGGGGAGCTGTTTTTT,CASSLRGTTGELFF
TRBJ2-3,TRBV27,many,-,TGTGCCAGCAGTAACGGACCCCGGCAGTATTTT,CASSNGPRQYF
TRBJ2-7,TRBV20-1,-,-,TGCAGTTTAATGGGGGCAGCGTACGAGCAGTACTTC,CSLMGAAYEQYF
TRBJ1-2,TRBV28,many,-,TGTGCCAGCAGTTTATGGGGACACTCCCTCACGAGGGGCTACACCTTC,CASSLWGHSLTRGYTF
TRBJ1-1,TRBV6-2/TRBV6-3,many,-,TGTGCCAGCGCGGGTGAAGCTTTCTTT,CASAGEAFF
TRBJ2-3,TRBV7-3,many,TRBD2,TGTGCCAGCCGTCGGGGAACGGGAGGGCCCGCAGATACGCAGTATTTT,CASRRGTGGPADTQYF
TRBJ1-1,TRBV5-1,-,-,TGCGCCAGCAGCCGCTCGGTAGGGGGGGAGCGAGAAGCTTTCTTT,CASSRSVGGEREAFF
TRBJ2-1,TRBV11-3,-,TRBD2,TGTGCCAGCACCGGGACTAGCGGGTCCTCCTACAATGAGCAGTTCTTC,CASTGTSGSSYNEQFF
TRBJ2-1,TRBV19,few,-,TGTGCCAGTAGTATGAGGGCGGGTGAGCAGTTCTTC,CASSMRAGEQFF
TRBJ2-4,TRBV28,once,TRBD1,TGTGCCAGCAGTTTTTTCGCCAGGGGGATAGCCAAAAACATTCAGTACTTC,CASSFFARGIAKNIQYF
TRBJ2-2,TRBV27,many,TRBD2,TGTGCCAGCAGTTTGTTGACTAGCGGCAACACCGGGGAGCTGTTTTTT,CASSLLTSGNTGELFF
TRBJ1-1,TRBV30,many,TRBD1,TGTGCCTGGAGTGTTCAGGGGGCGGACTTGAACACTGAAGCTTTCTTT,CAWSVQGADLNTEAFF
TRBJ2-5,TRBV20-1,many,-,TGCAGTGCTAGAGATGGAGCGACGGCCAAAGAGACCCAGTACTTC,CSARDGATAKETQYF
TRBJ1-2,TRBV6-1,many,-,TGTGCCAGCAGTCCCCCAGGGCGCAGAGGCTACACCTTC,CASSPPGRRGYTF
TRBJ2-7,TRBV6-5,once,-,TGTGCCAGCACTCATCCCGGGAGCAGCTACGAGCAGTACTTC,CASTHPGSSYEQYF
TRBJ1-2,TRBV20-1,-,-,TGCAGTGCTAGAGCTGGGACTAGCGGGAGCTATGGCTACACCTTC,CSARAGTSGSYGYTF
TRBJ2-2,TRBV9,-,TRBD1,TGTGCCAGCAGCGTAGCGGGACAGGGGGCACACACCGGGGAGCTGTTTTTT,CASSVAGQGAHTGELFF
TRBJ2-7,TRBV20-1,once,TRBD2,TGCAGTGCCTCCGCTATCGCTAGCGGGAGTGGCTACGAGCAGTACTTC,CSASAIASGSGYEQYF
TRBJ2-7,TRBV7-9,many,-,TGTGCCAGCAGACCAAATGGGACCTCCTACGAGCAGTACTTC,CASRPNGTSYEQYF
TRBJ1-2,TRBV28,many,TRBD1,TGTGCCAGCAGAAGACAGGGGGGGAGGTTGGTTAGTGGCTACACCTTC,CASRRQGGRLVSGYTF
TRBJ1-2,TRBV24-1,-,-,TGTGCCACCAGTGGGACGGGGGCTACGGACTATGGCTACACCTTC,CATSGTGATDYGYTF
TRBJ2-2,TRBV5-1,many,TRBD2,TGCGCCAGCGGGGGACTAGCGGCTCCGGGGGAGCTGTTTTTT,CASGGLAAPGELFF
TRBJ2-7,TRBV11-2,many,-,TGTGCCAGCAGCTTAGACGGGCTAACCTACGAGCAGTACTTC,CASSLDGLTYEQYF
TRBJ1-4,TRBV20-1,few,-,TGCAGTGCTAGAAGGGAGGTGGCTGTTGAAAAACTGTTTTTT,CSARREVAVEKLFF
TRBJ1-1,TRBV2,many,-,TGTGCCAGCAGTGCCCCAGGACCCCTGAACACTGAAGCTTTCTTT,CASSAPGPLNTEAFF
TRBJ1-1,TRBV30,many,TRBD1,TGTGCCTGGGGGACAGGGGTGGAAACTGAAGCTTTCTTT,CAWGTGVETEAFF
TRBJ1-1,TRBV6-1,many,TRBD1,TGTGCCAGCAGGACAGGGGGAAGTAACACTGAAGCTTTCTTT,CASRTGGSNTEAFF